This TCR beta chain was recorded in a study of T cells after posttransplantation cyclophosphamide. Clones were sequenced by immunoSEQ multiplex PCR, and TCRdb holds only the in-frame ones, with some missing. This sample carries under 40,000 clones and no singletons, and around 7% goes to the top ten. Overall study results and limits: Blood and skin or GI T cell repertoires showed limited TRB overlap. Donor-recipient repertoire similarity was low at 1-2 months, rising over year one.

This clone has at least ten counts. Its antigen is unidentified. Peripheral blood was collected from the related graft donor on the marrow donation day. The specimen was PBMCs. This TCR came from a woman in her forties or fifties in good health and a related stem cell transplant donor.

DNA of the CDR3: TGTGCCAGCTCACCCCTAAGGACAGGGGTACACAATGAGCAGTTCTTC. Its translation: CASSPLRTGVHNEQFF. This chain connects TRBV18 to TRBJ2-1, with 9 positions matching TRBD1. Germline V gene sequence: CDR1 KGHSH, CDR2 LQKENI. With V trimmed by 3 bases and J by 5 bases, 8 bases remained unmatched. This CDR3 has 16 amino acids.